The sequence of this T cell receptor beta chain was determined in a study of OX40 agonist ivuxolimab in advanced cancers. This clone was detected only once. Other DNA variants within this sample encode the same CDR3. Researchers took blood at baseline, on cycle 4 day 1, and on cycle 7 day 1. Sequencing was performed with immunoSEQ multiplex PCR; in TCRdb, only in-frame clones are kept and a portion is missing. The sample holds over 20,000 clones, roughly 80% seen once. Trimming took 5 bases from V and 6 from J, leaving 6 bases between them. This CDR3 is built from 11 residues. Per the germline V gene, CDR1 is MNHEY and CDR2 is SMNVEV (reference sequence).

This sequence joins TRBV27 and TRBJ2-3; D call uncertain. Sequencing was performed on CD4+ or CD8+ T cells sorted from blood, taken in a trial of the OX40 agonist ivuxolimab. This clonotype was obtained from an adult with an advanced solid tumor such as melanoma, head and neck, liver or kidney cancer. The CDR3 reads CASSLGDTQYF. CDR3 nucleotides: TGTGCCAGCAGTCTTGGGGATACGCAGTATTTT.